The rows below give T cell receptor beta chains drawn from one sample of a study of T cell responses to AZD1222 COVID-19 vaccine. Data came from immunoSEQ multiplex PCR; TCRdb stores just in-frame clones and leaves some out. The sample has around 130,000 clones; roughly 94% are singletons. The starting material was peripheral blood, obtained on day 0 of AZD1222 vaccination. The origin of the receptors is an adult in good health. Both conserved end residues are part of each CDR3. A D gene is named only where the DNA matches it firmly. Size is omitted from some rows. Given values are once, few, many or a class for expanded clones.

j_call v_call d_call clone_size cdr3_aa cdr3_nt
TRBJ2-7 TRBV9 NA once CASSVSPLVAYEQYF TGTGCCAGCAGCGTATCCCCCCTGGTCGCCTACGAGCAGTACTTC
TRBJ2-1 TRBV5-1 NA NA CASSLWEAGNEQFF TGCGCCAGCAGCCTCTGGGAGGCAGGGAATGAGCAGTTCTTC
TRBJ2-7 TRBV19 NA NA CASSDPAGQKYYEQYF TGTGCCAGTAGCGATCCAGCGGGACAAAAATACTACGAGCAGTACTTC
TRBJ2-1 TRBV25-1 TRBD2 NA CASSARGGEQFF TGTGCCAGCAGCGCCCGCGGGGGTGAGCAGTTCTTC
TRBJ1-1 TRBV23-1 NA NA CASSQSRCTNTEAFF TGCGCCAGCAGTCAATCAAGGTGTACGAACACTGAAGCTTTCTTT
TRBJ1-4 TRBV29-1 NA NA CSVEQGGEKLFF TGCAGCGTTGAACAGGGCGGTGAAAAACTGTTTTTT
TRBJ2-3 TRBV5-1 NA NA CASSSQLASTDTQYF TGCGCCAGCAGCTCCCAGCTGGCTAGCACAGATACGCAGTATTTT
TRBJ1-1 TRBV5-1 NA NA CASSTTQVNTEAFF TGCGCCAGCAGCACCACACAGGTGAACACTGAAGCTTTCTTT
TRBJ2-1 TRBV11-2 NA NA CASSLVGGQFF TGTGCCAGCAGCTTAGTCGGCGGACAGTTCTTC
TRBJ2-1 TRBV12-5 TRBD2 NA CASGFGTSGYNEQFF TGTGCTAGTGGTTTCGGGACTAGCGGTTACAATGAGCAGTTCTTC